This T cell receptor beta chain comes out of a study of T cells expressing NK-cell markers. Whole-study findings and limits: In a group of five to seven donors, dominant NKG2C+ clonotypes represented roughly 1.0-7.0% of CD8+ T cells.

What made the TCR beta cDNA was 5'RACE template switching with UMIs. TCRdb re-called the 5' RACE reads; one entry per CDR3 protein, DNA not given. The sample table includes about 160,000 distinct CDR3 sequences. With respect to this clonotype: Its matching antigen is unknown.

The CDR3 spans 15 residues. Germline lookup yields CDR1 KGHDR and CDR2 SFDVKD. The clonotype comes from a man aged 18-69 years in good health. The rearrangement uses TRBV24-1 and TRBJ2-1; checking the TCRdb D call of TRBD2 is not possible without DNA. Specimen: blood T cells: a sorted CD56 or NKG2C T cell subset, CD4+ or CD8+ T cells, or bulk PBMC T cells (not recorded which). The CDR3 region is CATSDRTSKGNEQFF.